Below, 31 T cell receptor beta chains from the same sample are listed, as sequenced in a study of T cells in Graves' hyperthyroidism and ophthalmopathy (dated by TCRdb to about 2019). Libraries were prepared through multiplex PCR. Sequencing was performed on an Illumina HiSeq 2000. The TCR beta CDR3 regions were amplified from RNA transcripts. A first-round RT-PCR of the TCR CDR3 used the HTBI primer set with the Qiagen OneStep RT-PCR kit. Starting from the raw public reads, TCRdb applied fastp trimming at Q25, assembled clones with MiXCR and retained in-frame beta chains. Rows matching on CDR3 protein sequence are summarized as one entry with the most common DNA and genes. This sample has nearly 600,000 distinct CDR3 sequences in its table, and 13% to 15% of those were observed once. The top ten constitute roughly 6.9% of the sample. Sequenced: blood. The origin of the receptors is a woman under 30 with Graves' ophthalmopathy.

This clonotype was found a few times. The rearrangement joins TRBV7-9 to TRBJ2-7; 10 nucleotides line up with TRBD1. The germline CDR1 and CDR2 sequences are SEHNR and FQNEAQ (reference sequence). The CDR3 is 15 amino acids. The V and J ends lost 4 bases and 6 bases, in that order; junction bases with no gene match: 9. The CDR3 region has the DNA TGTGCCAGCAGCTCAAGTCCCGGGACAGGGGTCGAGCAGTACTTC. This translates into CASSSSPGTGVEQYF.

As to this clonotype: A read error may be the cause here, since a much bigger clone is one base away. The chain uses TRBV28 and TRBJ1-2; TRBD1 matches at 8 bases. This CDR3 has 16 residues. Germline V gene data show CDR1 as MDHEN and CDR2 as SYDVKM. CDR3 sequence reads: CASSLTQGQENYGCTF. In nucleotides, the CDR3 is TGTGCCAGCAGTTTGACTCAGGGACAGGAAAACTATGGCTGCACCTTC.

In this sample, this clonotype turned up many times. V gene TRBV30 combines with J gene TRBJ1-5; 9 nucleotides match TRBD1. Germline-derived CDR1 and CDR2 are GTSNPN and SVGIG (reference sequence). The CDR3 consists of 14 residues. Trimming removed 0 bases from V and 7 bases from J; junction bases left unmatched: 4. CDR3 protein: CAWSVGQGMQPQHF. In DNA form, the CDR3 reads TGTGCCTGGAGTGTGGGACAGGGAATGCAGCCCCAGCATTTT.

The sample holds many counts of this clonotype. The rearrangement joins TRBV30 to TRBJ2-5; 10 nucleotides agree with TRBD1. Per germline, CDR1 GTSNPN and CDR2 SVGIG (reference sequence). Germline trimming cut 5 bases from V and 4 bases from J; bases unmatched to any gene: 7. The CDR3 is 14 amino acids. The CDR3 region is CAWQTGGRRETQYF. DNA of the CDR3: TGTGCCTGGCAGACAGGGGGCCGTCGAGAGACCCAGTACTTC.

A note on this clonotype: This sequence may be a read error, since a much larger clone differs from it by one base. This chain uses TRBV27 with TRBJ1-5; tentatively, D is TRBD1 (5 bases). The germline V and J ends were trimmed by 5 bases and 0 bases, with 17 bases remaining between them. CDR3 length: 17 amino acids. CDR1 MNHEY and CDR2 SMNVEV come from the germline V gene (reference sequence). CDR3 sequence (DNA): TGTGCCAGCAGTGAACAAGGATGGGGCTATAGCAATCAGCCCCAGCATTTT. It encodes CASSEQGWGYSNQPQHF.

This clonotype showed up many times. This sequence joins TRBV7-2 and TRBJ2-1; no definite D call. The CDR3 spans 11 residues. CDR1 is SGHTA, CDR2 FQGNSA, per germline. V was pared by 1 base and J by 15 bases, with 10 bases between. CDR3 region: CASSLEAVRFF. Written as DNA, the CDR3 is TGTGCCAGCAGCTTAGAGGCAGTACGGTTCTTC.

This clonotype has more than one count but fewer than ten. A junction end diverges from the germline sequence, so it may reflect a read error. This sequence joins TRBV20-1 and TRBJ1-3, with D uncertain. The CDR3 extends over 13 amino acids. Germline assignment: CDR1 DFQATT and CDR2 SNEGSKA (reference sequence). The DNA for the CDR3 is TGCAGTGCTAGAGATTCATCTGGAGACACCATATATTTT. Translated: CSARDSSGDTIYF.

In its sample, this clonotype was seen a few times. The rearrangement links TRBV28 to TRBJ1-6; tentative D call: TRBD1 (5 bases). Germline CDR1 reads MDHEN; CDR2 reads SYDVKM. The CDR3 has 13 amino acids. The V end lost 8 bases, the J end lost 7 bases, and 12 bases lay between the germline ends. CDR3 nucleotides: TGTGCCAGCTATCAGGGCCCCAATTCACCCCTCCACTTT. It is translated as CASYQGPNSPLHF. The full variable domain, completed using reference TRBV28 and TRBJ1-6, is DVKVTQSSRYLVKRTGEKVFLECVQDMDHENMFWYRQDPGLGLRLIYFSYDVKMKEKGDIPEGYSVSREKKERFSLILESASTNQTSMYLCASYQGPNSPLHFGNGTRLTVT.

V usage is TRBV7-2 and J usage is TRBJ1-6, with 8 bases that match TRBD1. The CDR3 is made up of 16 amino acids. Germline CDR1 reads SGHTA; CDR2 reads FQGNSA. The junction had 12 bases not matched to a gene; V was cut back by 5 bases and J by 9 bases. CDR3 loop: CASSPKEDRGRSPLHF. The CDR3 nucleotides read TGTGCCAGCAGCCCCAAAGAAGACAGGGGTCGTTCACCCCTCCACTTT.

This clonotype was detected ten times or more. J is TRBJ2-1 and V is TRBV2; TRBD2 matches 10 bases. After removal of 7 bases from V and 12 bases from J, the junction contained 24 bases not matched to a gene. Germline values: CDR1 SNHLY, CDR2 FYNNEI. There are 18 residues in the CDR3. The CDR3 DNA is TGTGCCAGCACCGTACGACCTCTAGCGGGAGAGGGGGGGAGGAGGCAGTTCTTC. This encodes CASTVRPLAGEGGRRQFF.

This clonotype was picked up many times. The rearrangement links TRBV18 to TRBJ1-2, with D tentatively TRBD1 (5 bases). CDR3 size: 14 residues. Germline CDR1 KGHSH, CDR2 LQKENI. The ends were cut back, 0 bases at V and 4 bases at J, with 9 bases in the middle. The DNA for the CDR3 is TGTGCCAGCTCACCACCGCGGGACTCCTATGGCTACACCTTC. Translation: CASSPPRDSYGYTF.

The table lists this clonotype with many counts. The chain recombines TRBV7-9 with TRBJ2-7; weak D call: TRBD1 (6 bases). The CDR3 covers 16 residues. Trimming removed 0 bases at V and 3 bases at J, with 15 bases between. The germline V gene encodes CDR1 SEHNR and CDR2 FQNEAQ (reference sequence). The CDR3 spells CASSLAGAGLGYEQYF. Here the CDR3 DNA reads TGTGCCAGCAGCTTAGCGGGGGCAGGGCTGGGCTACGAGCAGTACTTC.

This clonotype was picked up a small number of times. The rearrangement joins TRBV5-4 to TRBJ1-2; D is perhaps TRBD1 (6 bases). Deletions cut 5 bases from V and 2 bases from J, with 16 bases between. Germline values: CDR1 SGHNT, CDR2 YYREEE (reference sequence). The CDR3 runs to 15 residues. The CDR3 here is CASSDVGGWNYGYTF. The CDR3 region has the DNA TGTGCCAGCAGTGACGTTGGGGGCTGGAACTATGGCTACACCTTC.

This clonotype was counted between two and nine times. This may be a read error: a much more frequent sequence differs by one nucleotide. The CDR3 sequence is CASSSFQWSGSCEQYF. As DNA, the CDR3 is TGTGCCAGCAGCTCTTTTCAATGGAGCGGTTCCTGCGAGCAGTACTTC. The genes are TRBV6-1 and TRBJ2-7; tentatively, D is TRBD2 (5 bases). The germline V gene has CDR1 MNHNS and CDR2 SASEGT. The CDR3 has 16 amino acids.

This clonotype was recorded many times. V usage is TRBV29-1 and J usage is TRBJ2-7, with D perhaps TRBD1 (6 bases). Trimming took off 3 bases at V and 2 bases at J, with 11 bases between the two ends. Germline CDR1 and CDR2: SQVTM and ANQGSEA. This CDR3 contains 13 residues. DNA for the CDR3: TGCAGCGTTGAGGACAGACCAACCTACGAGCAGTACTTC. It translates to CSVEDRPTYEQYF.

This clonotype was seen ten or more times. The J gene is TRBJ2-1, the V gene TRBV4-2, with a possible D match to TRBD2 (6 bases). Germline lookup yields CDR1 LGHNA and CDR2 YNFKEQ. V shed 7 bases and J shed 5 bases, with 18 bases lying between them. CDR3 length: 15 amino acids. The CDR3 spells CASINSGSLHNEQFF. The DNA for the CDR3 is TGTGCCAGCATTAATAGCGGCTCGCTTCACAATGAGCAGTTCTTC.

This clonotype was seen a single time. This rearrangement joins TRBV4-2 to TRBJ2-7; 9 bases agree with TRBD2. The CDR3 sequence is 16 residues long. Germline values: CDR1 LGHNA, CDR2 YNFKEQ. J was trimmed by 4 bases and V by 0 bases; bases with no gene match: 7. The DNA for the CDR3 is TGTGCCAGCAGCCAAGATTTGACTAGCGGAACGTACGAGCAGTACTTC. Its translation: CASSQDLTSGTYEQYF.

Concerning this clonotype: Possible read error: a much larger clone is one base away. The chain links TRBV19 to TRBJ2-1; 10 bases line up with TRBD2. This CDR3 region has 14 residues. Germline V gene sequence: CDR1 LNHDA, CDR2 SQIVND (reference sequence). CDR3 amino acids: CASRTSGSYNGQFF. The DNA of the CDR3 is TGTGCCAGTCGGACTAGCGGATCCTACAATGGGCAGTTCTTC. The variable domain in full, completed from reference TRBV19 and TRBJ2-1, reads DGGITQSPKYLFRKEGQNVTLSCEQNLNHDAMYWYRQDPGQGLRLIYYSQIVNDFQKGDIAEGYSVSREKKESFPLTVTSAQKNPTAFYLCASRTSGSYNGQFFGPGTRLTVL.

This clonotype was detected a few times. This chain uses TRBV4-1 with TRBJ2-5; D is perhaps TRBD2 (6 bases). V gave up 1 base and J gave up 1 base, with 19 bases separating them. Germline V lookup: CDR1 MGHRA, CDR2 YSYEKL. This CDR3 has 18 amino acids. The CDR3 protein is CASSQVGLATHSQETQYF. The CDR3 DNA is TGCGCCAGCAGCCAAGTAGGTCTAGCGACGCACAGCCAAGAGACCCAGTACTTC.

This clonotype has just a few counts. The CDR3 DNA reads as TGCGCCAGCAGCCAAGTGGGTACCGGGGAGCTGTTTTTT. This gives the protein CASSQVGTGELFF. The V and J genes are TRBV4-3 and TRBJ2-2; D is unclear. Per germline, CDR1 LGHNA and CDR2 YSLEER. The CDR3 has 13 amino acids. Deletions cut 1 base from V and 5 bases from J, with 5 bases between.

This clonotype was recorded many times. CDR3 DNA: TGTGCCAGCAGGCGAGAGGGCCGAACCGGGGAGCTGTTTTTT. Translating gives CASRREGRTGELFF. The V gene is TRBV9, the J gene TRBJ2-2, with D possibly matching TRBD2 (5 bases). The CDR3 sequence is 14 residues long. Trimming cost V 5 bases and J 5 bases, with 13 bases left between them. Looked up from germline, CDR1 is SGDLS and CDR2 is YYNGEE.

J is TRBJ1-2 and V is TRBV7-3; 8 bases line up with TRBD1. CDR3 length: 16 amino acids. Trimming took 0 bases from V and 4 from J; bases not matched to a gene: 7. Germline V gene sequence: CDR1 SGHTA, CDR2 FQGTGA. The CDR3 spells CASSLTPQGASYGYTF. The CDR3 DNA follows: TGTGCCAGCAGCTTAACCCCCCAGGGGGCGAGCTATGGCTACACCTTC.

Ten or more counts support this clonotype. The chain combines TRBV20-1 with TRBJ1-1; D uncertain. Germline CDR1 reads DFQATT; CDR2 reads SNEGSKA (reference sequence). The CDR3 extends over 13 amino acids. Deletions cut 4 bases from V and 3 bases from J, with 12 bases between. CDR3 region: CSATGGWDTEAFF. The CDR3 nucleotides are TGCAGTGCTACCGGTGGGTGGGACACTGAAGCTTTCTTT.

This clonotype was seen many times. CDR3 coding DNA: TGTGCCAGCAGTTTCCCCGACAGGTCCGGGGAGCTGTTTTTT. Translated: CASSFPDRSGELFF. This chain joins TRBV28 and TRBJ2-2; TRBD1 is a possible D gene (6 bases). V was trimmed by 3 bases and J by 6 bases, leaving 11 bases between them. The CDR3 extends over 14 amino acids. Germline loops: CDR1 MDHEN, CDR2 SYDVKM. Looking up the rest from reference TRBV28 and TRBJ2-2 gives the full variable domain: DVKVTQSSRYLVKRTGEKVFLECVQDMDHENMFWYRQDPGLGLRLIYFSYDVKMKEKGDIPEGYSVSREKKERFSLILESASTNQTSMYLCASSFPDRSGELFFGEGSRLTVL.

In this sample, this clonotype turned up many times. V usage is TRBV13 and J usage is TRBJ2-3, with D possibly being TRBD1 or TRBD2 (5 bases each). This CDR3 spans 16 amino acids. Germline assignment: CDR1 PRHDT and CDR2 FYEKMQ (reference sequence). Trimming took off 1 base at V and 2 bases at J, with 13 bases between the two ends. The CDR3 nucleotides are TGTGCCAGCAGCTTAGTAGGGGCGGGTGACACAGATACGCAGTATTTT. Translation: CASSLVGAGDTDTQYF.

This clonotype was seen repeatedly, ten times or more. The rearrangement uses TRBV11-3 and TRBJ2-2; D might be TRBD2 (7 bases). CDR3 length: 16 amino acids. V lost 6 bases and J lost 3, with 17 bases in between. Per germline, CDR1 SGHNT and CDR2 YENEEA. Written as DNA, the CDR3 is TGTGCCAGCAGAGTACGGGGGGCAGGGTACACCGGGGAGCTGTTTTTT. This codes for CASRVRGAGYTGELFF.

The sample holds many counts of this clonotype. Here the CDR3 reads CASWPWGGLGETQYF. The CDR3 DNA is TGTGCCAGCTGGCCATGGGGGGGCTTGGGAGAGACCCAGTACTTC. The chain links TRBV6-2 or TRBV6-3 to TRBJ2-5; D is perhaps TRBD2 (7 bases). The germline CDR1 and CDR2 sequences are MNHEY and SVGEGT. V shed 8 bases and J shed 4 bases, with 20 bases lying between them. CDR3 length: 15 residues.

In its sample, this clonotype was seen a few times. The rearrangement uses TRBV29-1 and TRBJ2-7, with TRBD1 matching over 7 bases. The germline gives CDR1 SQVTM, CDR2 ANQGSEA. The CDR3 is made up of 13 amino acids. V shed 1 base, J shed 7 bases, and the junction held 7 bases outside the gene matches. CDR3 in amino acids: CSVEGDSGFEQYF. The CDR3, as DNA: TGCAGCGTTGAAGGGGACAGTGGTTTTGAGCAGTACTTC.

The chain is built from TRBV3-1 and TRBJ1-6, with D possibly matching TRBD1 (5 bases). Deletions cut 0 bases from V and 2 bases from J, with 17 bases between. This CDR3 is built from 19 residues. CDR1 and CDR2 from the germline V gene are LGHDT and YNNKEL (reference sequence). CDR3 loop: CASSQEIAFGAAYNSPLHF. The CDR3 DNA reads TGTGCCAGCAGCCAAGAGATCGCGTTCGGGGCTGCCTATAATTCACCCCTCCACTTT. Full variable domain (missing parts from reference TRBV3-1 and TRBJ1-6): DTAVSQTPKYLVTQMGNDKSIKCEQNLGHDTMYWYKQDSKKFLKIMFSYNNKELIINETVPNRFSPKSPDKAHLNLHINSLELGDSAVYFCASSQEIAFGAAYNSPLHFGNGTRLTVT.

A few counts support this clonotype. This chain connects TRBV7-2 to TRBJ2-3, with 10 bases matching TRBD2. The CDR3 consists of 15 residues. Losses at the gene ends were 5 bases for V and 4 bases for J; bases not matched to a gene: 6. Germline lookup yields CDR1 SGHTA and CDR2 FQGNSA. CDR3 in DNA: TGTGCCAGCAGCCACCGCGGACTAGCGGCAGATACGCAGTATTTT. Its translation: CASSHRGLAADTQYF.

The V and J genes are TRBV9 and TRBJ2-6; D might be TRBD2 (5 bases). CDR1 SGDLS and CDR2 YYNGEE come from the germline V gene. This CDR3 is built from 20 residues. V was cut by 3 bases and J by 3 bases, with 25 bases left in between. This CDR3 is CASSDGVERPSPHGANVLTF. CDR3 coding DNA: TGTGCCAGCAGCGACGGGGTCGAAAGGCCCTCCCCGCATGGGGCCAACGTCCTGACTTTC. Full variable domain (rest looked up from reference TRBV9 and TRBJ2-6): DSGVTQTPKHLITATGQRVTLRCSPRSGDLSVYWYQQSLDQGLQFLIQYYNGEERAKGNILERFSAQQFPDLHSELNLSSLELGDSALYFCASSDGVERPSPHGANVLTFGAGSRLTVL.